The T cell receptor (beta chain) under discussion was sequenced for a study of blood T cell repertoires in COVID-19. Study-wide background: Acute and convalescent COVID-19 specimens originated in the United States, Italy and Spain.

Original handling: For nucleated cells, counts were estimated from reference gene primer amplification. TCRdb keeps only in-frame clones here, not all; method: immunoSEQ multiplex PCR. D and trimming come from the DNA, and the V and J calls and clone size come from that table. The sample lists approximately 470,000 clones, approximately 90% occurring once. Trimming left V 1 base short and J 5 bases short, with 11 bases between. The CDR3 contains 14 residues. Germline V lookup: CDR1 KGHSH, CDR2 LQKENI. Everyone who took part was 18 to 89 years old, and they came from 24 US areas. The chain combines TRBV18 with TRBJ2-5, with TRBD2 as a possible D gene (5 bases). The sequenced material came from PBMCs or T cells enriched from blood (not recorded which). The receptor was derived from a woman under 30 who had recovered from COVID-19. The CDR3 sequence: CASSPLGQRETQYF. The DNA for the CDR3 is TGTGCCAGCTCACCACTTGGGCAGCGGGAGACCCAGTACTTC.